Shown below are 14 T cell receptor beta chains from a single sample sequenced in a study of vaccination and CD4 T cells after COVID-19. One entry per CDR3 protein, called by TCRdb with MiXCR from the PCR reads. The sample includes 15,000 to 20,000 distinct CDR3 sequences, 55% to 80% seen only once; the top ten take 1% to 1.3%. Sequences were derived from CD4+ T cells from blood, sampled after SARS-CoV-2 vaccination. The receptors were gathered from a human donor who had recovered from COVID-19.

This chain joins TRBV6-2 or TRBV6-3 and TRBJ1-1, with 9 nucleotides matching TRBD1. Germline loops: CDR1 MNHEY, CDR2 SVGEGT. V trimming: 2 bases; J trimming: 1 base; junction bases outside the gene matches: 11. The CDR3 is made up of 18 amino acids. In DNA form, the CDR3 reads TGTGCCAGCAGTTACGTCCCGGGACAGGGTGGAGCGAACACTGAAGCTTTCTTT. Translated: CASSYVPGQGGANTEAFF.

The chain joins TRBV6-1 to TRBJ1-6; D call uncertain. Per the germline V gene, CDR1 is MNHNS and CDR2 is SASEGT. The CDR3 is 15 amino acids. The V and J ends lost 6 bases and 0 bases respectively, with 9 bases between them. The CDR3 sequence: CASSPMSSYNSPLHF. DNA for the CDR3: TGTGCCAGCAGCCCCATGAGCTCCTATAATTCACCCCTCCACTTT.

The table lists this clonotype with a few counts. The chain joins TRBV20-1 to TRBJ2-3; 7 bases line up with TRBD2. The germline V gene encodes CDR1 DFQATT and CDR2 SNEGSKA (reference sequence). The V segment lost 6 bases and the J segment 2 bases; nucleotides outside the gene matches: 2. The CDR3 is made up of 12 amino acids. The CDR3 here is CSAREDTDTQYF. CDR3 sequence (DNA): TGCAGTGCCCGGGAGGACACAGATACGCAGTATTTT.

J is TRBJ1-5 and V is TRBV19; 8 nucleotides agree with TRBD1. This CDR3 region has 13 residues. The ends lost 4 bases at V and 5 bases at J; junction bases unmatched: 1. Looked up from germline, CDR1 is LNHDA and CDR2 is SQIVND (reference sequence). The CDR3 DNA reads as TGTGCCAGTAGTACGACAGGGGATCAGCCCCAGCATTTT. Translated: CASSTTGDQPQHF.

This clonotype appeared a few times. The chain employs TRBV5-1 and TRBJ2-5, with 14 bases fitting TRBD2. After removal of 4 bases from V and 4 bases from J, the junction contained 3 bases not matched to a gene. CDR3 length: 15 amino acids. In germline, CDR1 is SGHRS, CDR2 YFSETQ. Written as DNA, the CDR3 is TGCGCCAGCAGCACCGGACTAGCGGGAGGAGAGACCCAGTACTTC. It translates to CASSTGLAGGETQYF.

The CDR3 nucleotides are TGTGCCAGCTGCCCGGCCGGGGACCAAGGCAATCAGCCCCAGCATTTT. Its protein is CASCPAGDQGNQPQHF. This chain links TRBV6-4 with TRBJ1-5, with D maybe TRBD1 (5 bases). This CDR3 has 16 residues. The V end was cut by 8 bases, the J end by 2 bases, with 19 bases between. Germline values: CDR1 MRHNA, CDR2 SNTAGT.

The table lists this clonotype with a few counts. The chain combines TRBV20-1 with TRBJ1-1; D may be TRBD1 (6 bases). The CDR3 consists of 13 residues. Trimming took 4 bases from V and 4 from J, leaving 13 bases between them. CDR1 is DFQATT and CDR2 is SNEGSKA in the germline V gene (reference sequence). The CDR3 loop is CSATGAVGTEAFF. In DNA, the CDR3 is TGCAGTGCTACAGGGGCGGTGGGCACTGAAGCTTTCTTT.

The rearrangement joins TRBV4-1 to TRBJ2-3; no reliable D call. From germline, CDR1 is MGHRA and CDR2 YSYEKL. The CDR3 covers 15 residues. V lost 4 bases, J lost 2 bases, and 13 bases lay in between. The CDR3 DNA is TGCGCCAGCAGCCCCAAGTCTGGAATCACAGATACGCAGTATTTT. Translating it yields CASSPKSGITDTQYF.

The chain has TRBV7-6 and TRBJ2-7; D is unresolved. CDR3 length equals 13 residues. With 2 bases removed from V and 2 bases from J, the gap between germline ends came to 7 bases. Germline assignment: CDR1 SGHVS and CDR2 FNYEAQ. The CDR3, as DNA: TGTGCCAGCAGCTTACAGATAACCTACGAGCAGTACTTC. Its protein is CASSLQITYEQYF.

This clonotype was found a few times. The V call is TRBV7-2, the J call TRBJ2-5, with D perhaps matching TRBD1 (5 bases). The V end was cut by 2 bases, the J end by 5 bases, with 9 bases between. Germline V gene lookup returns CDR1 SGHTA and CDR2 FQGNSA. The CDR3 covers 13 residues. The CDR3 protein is CASSLLGVETQYF. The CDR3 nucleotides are TGTGCCAGCAGCTTATTAGGGGTGGAGACCCAGTACTTC.

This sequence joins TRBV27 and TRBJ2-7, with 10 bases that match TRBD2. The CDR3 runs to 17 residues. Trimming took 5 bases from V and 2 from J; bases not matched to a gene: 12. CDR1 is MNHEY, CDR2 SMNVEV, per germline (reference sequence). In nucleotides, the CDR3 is TGTGCCAGCAGTCCCGAGGGACTAGCGCAGCCTACCTACGAGCAGTACTTC. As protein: CASSPEGLAQPTYEQYF.

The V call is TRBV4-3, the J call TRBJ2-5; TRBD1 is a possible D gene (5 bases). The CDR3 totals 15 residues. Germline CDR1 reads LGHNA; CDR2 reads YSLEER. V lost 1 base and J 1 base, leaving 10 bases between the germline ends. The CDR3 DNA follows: TGCGCCAGCAGCCAAGCTTTACAGGTCCAAGAGACCCAGTACTTC. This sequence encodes CASSQALQVQETQYF.

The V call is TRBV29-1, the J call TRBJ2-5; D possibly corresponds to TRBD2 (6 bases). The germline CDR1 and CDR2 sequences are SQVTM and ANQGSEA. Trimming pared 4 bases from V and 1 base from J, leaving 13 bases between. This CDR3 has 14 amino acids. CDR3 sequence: CSVVTRGSQETQYF. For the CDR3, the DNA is TGCAGCGTTGTGACTAGAGGCTCCCAAGAGACCCAGTACTTC.

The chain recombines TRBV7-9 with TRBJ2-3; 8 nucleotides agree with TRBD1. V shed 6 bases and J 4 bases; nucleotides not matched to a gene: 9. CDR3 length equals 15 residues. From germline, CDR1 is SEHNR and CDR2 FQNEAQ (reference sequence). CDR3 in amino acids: CASSFQGASADTQYF. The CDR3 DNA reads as TGTGCCAGCAGTTTTCAGGGGGCGTCAGCAGATACGCAGTATTTT. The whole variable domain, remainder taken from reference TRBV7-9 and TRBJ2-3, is DTGVSQNPRHKITKRGQNVTFRCDPISEHNRLYWYRQTLGQGPEFLTYFQNEAQLEKSRLLSDRFSAERPKGSFSTLEIQRTEQGDSAMYLCASSFQGASADTQYFGPGTRLTVL.